This TCR beta chain emerged from a study of blood T cell repertoires in COVID-19. About the study: Nucleic acid was either cDNA or gDNA, and it came from T cells, B-cell-depleted T cells, or PBMCs.

Per the study methods: Nucleated cell counts were estimated from reference gene primer amplification. Sequenced by immunoSEQ multiplex PCR; TCRdb stores in-frame clones only, minus some. V and J calls and clone size follow that table, whereas D and trimming were derived from the DNA. The sample has roughly 170,000 clones, under 90% seen once. Living in 24 US areas, the participants were between 18 and 89 years of age. Participant-reported clinical history was the basis for cohort assignment. The CDR3 runs 16 residues. V was clipped by 4 bases and J by 0 bases, with 13 bases between them. Germline V lookup: CDR1 SGDLS, CDR2 YYNGEE.

The sequenced material came from PBMCs or T cells enriched from blood (not recorded which). The TCR sequence derives from a man in his 60s who had recovered from COVID-19. This chain joins TRBV9 and TRBJ2-2; weak D call: TRBD1 (5 bases). The CDR3 sequence: CASSPAGRANTGELFF. CDR3 bases: TGTGCCAGCAGCCCGGCTGGCAGGGCGAACACCGGGGAGCTGTTTTTT.